The 13 T cell receptor beta chains below come from one sample, sequenced in a study of CD8+ T cells in alopecia areata. Investigators isolated RNA and reverse transcribed it into cDNA to act as the sequencing template. Clones were read by immunoSEQ multiplex PCR, and TCRdb kept only the in-frame ones, dropping some. This table holds about 94,000 clones, around 70% found once. Treatment indicated: oral pan-JAK inhibitor, 5-10 mg twice daily. The sample consisted of CD8+ T cells sorted from blood, taken between weeks 44 and 45, from a patient treated with tofacitinib. The receptor source for this set is a human donor with alopecia areata.

This clone was seen a handful of times. The chain is built from TRBV29-1 and TRBJ1-1; D is perhaps TRBD1 (6 bases). The V gene's germline CDR1 is SQVTM and CDR2 ANQGSEA. V gave up 4 bases and J gave up 4 bases, with 19 bases separating them. CDR3 size: 15 residues. CDR3 sequence: CSVGGGKGRGTEAFF. The DNA for the CDR3 is TGCAGCGTTGGAGGGGGGAAGGGACGCGGCACTGAAGCTTTCTTT.

The rearrangement uses TRBV4-3 and TRBJ1-5; D is perhaps TRBD1 (5 bases). Germline V gene sequence: CDR1 LGHNA, CDR2 YSLEER. The CDR3 runs to 15 residues. Trimming stripped 0 bases from V and 7 bases from J, with 13 bases between. CDR3 sequence: CASSQDRGEEQPQHF. The CDR3 DNA follows: TGCGCCAGCAGCCAAGATCGAGGGGAGGAACAGCCCCAGCATTTT.

The CDR3 bases are TGTGCCAGCAGCCAATCGGGACAGGGACGATCACCCCTCCACTTT. This codes for CASSQSGQGRSPLHF. This chain connects TRBV14 to TRBJ1-6, with 9 positions matching TRBD1. CDR1 and CDR2 (germline): SGHDN, FVKESK. V gave up 2 bases and J gave up 10 bases; unmatched junction bases: 6. This CDR3 spans 15 amino acids.

This clone was seen a handful of times. This chain uses TRBV29-1 with TRBJ1-1, with TRBD1 matching 7 bases. The CDR3 contains 14 residues. CDR1 SQVTM and CDR2 ANQGSEA come from the germline V gene. V gave up 5 bases and J gave up 5 bases; unmatched junction bases: 11. The DNA of the CDR3 is TGCAGCGTTATACTACAGGGGTTAGGGACTGAAGCTTTCTTT. Translating it yields CSVILQGLGTEAFF.

The chain's CDR3 is CASSPRDGEDEQFF. The DNA of the CDR3 is TGTGCCAGCAGCCCTAGGGACGGAGAGGATGAGCAGTTCTTC. The chain has TRBV11-1 and TRBJ2-1; either TRBD1 or TRBD2 may supply D (5 bases each). CDR1 and CDR2 from the germline V gene are SGHAT and FQDESV (reference sequence). The CDR3 covers 14 residues. V lost 5 bases to trimming and J lost 8 bases, with 16 bases between them.

The rearrangement links TRBV2 to TRBJ2-7; 7 positions match TRBD2. The V gene end was trimmed by 6 bases and the J gene end by 3 bases; junction bases not matched to a gene: 14. The CDR3 covers 16 residues. Germline V gives CDR1 SNHLY, CDR2 FYNNEI. CDR3 bases: TGTGCCAGCAGCCAAAACTCCAGACTAGCCGGCTACGAGCAGTACTTC. Its protein product is CASSQNSRLAGYEQYF.

The chain recombines TRBV5-6 with TRBJ1-1; D remains unclear. Looked up from germline, CDR1 is SGHDT and CDR2 is YYEEEE. The CDR3 consists of 14 residues. Trimming took 2 bases from V and 0 from J, leaving 8 bases between them. CDR3 sequence reads: CASSFEVMNTEAFF. The CDR3 coding sequence is TGTGCCAGCAGCTTCGAGGTGATGAACACTGAAGCTTTCTTT.

This clone was detected only a few times. The junction departs from the called germline gene at one end, perhaps through a read error. CDR3 in DNA: TGTGCCAGCAGCCTAGCCCGGGGGGTCTTTACTGGAAACACCATATATTTT. Translation: CASSLARGVFTGNTIYF. The rearrangement links TRBV7-8 to TRBJ1-3, with TRBD1 as a possible D gene (5 bases). CDR3 length: 17 amino acids. CDR1 is SGHVS and CDR2 is FQNEAQ in the germline V gene.

This clone has just one count. V usage is TRBV4-3 and J usage is TRBJ2-7; tentatively, D is TRBD2 (5 bases). The germline CDR1 and CDR2 sequences are LGHNA and YSLEER. CDR3 length equals 15 residues. Trimming removed 1 base at V and 2 bases at J, with 12 bases between. CDR3 coding DNA: TGCGCCAGCAGCCAAGCCCGGGAACCCGCCTACGAGCAGTACTTC. This gives the protein CASSQAREPAYEQYF.

The DNA for the CDR3 is TGTGCCACCAGCACGGACGGTTACGAGCAGTACTTC. Protein: CATSTDGYEQYF. The chain has TRBV15 and TRBJ2-7; no clear D gene. The CDR3 extends over 12 amino acids. Trimming cost V 4 bases and J 4 bases, with 8 bases left between them. CDR1 is LNHNV and CDR2 is YYDKDF in the germline V gene (reference sequence). Together with reference TRBV15 and TRBJ2-7, the CDR3 gives the full variable domain: DAMVIQNPRYQVTQFGKPVTLSCSQTLNHNVMYWYQQKSSQAPKLLFHYYDKDFNNEADTPDNFQSRRPNTSFCFLDIRSPGLGDTAMYLCATSTDGYEQYFGPGTRLTVT.

This chain connects TRBV7-8 to TRBJ2-3, with D unclear. Trimming shortened V by 5 bases and J by 2 bases, and 11 bases separated the two germline ends. The CDR3 length is 14 residues. Germline V gene sequence: CDR1 SGHVS, CDR2 FQNEAQ. The CDR3 region has the DNA TGTGCCAGCAGCCCCTTCGGGCCCACAGATACGCAGTATTTT. Its translation: CASSPFGPTDTQYF.

The chain uses TRBV2 and TRBJ1-2; the match to TRBD1 covers 7 bases. This CDR3 comprises 14 residues. Germline CDR1 SNHLY, CDR2 FYNNEI. V lost 5 bases and J lost 3; bases outside the gene matches: 6. In DNA, the CDR3 is TGTGCCAGCAGTCGACAGGGATCGGACTATGGCTACACCTTC. Protein sequence: CASSRQGSDYGYTF.

This sequence joins TRBV7-2 and TRBJ2-3, with a possible D match to TRBD1 (7 bases). Germline V gives CDR1 SGHTA, CDR2 FQGNSA. The CDR3 is 15 amino acids. V lost 4 bases to trimming and J lost 6 bases, with 17 bases between them. CDR3 in DNA: TGTGCCAGCAGCTCCTGGGGCAGGGGGGAGGATACGCAGTATTTT. Amino acid sequence: CASSSWGRGEDTQYF. Full variable domain (rest looked up from reference TRBV7-2 and TRBJ2-3): GAGVSQSPSNKVTEKGKDVELRCDPISGHTALYWYRQSLGQGLEFLIYFQGNSAPDKSGLPSDRFSAERTGGSVSTLTIQRTQQEDSAVYLCASSSWGRGEDTQYFGPGTRLTVL.